The 12 T cell receptor beta chains below come from one sample, sequenced in a study of PD-1 blockade in mismatch repair-deficient tumors. The assay was immunoSEQ multiplex PCR, and TCRdb's table has in-frame clones only and misses some. The sample consists of 100,000 or so clones, about four fifths of them appearing once. The material was peripheral blood, obtained 36 weeks after starting pembrolizumab. These TCRs come from an adult with mismatch repair-deficient cancer.

The chain couples TRBV19 to TRBJ1-1; D is possibly TRBD1 (6 bases). There are 14 residues in the CDR3. CDR1 is LNHDA, CDR2 SQIVND, per germline (reference sequence). V was clipped by 6 bases and J by 11 bases, with 22 bases between them. The CDR3 region has the DNA TGTGCCAGTAGCCACACAGGGCCGGGGATTGGGGCTTTCTTT. Residues: CASSHTGPGIGAFF. Drawing the rest from reference TRBV19 and TRBJ1-1, the complete variable domain is DGGITQSPKYLFRKEGQNVTLSCEQNLNHDAMYWYRQDPGQGLRLIYYSQIVNDFQKGDIAEGYSVSREKKESFPLTVTSAQKNPTAFYLCASSHTGPGIGAFFGQGTRLTVV.

The chain recombines TRBV11-3 with TRBJ2-2, with no clear D. Germline V gives CDR1 SGHNT, CDR2 YENEEA. V shed 9 bases and J shed 4 bases, with 12 bases lying between them. This CDR3 is built from 13 residues. This CDR3 is CASELGGTGELFF. The CDR3 nucleotides are TGTGCCAGTGAGCTTGGCGGCACCGGGGAGCTGTTTTTT.

J is TRBJ1-1 and V is TRBV29-1; D uncertain. The V gene lost 4 bases and the J gene lost 1 base, with 7 bases spanning the gap. The CDR3 contains 12 residues. From germline, CDR1 is SQVTM and CDR2 ANQGSEA. CDR3 nucleotide sequence: TGCAGCGTTGGAAATCAGAACACTGAAGCTTTCTTT. Encoded protein: CSVGNQNTEAFF.

The V and J genes are TRBV6-6 and TRBJ2-7, with D uncertain. Germline CDR1 is MNHNY and CDR2 is SVGAGI (reference sequence). This CDR3 contains 14 residues. Between the trimmed V and J ends, which lost 2 bases and 0 bases, there was a span of 8 bases. The CDR3 DNA is TGTGCCAGCAGTTACCAGCCTAGCTCCTACGAGCAGTACTTC. Its protein product is CASSYQPSSYEQYF.

V gene TRBV5-1 combines with J gene TRBJ1-1; 8 positions match TRBD1. This CDR3 spans 15 amino acids. The J segment lost 3 bases and the V segment lost 3 bases, leaving 7 bases of the junction unmatched. Germline CDR1 is SGHRS and CDR2 is YFSETQ. The CDR3 sequence is CASSWTTGEDTEAFF. The CDR3 coding sequence is TGCGCCAGCAGCTGGACGACAGGGGAAGACACTGAAGCTTTCTTT.

The rearrangement uses TRBV5-6 and TRBJ2-1; 10 nucleotides align to TRBD2. The CDR3 length is 16 residues. From germline, CDR1 is SGHDT and CDR2 YYEEEE. The trim removed 2 bases at V and 7 bases at J, leaving 9 bases unmatched. The CDR3 DNA sequence: TGTGCCAGCAGCTTATTTCTACTAGCGGGGACAAATGAGCAGTTCTTC. This translates into CASSLFLLAGTNEQFF.

The chain has TRBV4-3 and TRBJ1-2, with D possibly matching TRBD1 (5 bases). V lost 0 bases and J 4 bases, leaving 9 bases between the germline ends. The CDR3 is 14 amino acids. Germline CDR1 and CDR2: LGHNA and YSLEER. The CDR3 DNA reads as TGCGCCAGCAGCCAAGATTCCCAGGGCTATGGCTACACCTTC. This sequence encodes CASSQDSQGYGYTF.

This chain joins TRBV19 and TRBJ1-5; D is uncertain. This CDR3 comprises 14 residues. Trimming pared 4 bases from V and 3 bases from J, leaving 10 bases between. Germline V gives CDR1 LNHDA, CDR2 SQIVND (reference sequence). CDR3 DNA sequence: TGTGCCAGTAGTAGCGGACTGGTCAATCAGCCCCAGCATTTT. Translating gives CASSSGLVNQPQHF.

CDR3 nucleotide sequence: TGCGCCAGCAGCGAAGACTACGTCTACGAGCAGTACTTC. Translated: CASSEDYVYEQYF. The chain carries TRBV5-1 and TRBJ2-7, with TRBD2 as a possible D gene (5 bases). Trimming stripped 4 bases from V and 3 bases from J, with 11 bases between. CDR1 is SGHRS and CDR2 is YFSETQ in the germline V gene. CDR3 length: 13 residues.

This chain uses TRBV4-2 with TRBJ1-3, with D tentatively TRBD1 (6 bases). Trimming cost V 0 bases and J 4 bases, with 10 bases left between them. Germline V lookup: CDR1 LGHNA, CDR2 YNFKEQ. The CDR3 covers 15 residues. CDR3 protein: CASSQDGGIGNTIYF. The CDR3 coding sequence is TGTGCCAGCAGCCAAGATGGGGGCATCGGAAACACCATATATTTT.

This clone has just one count. The V gene is TRBV2, the J gene TRBJ1-5, with D uncertain. The CDR3 consists of 12 residues. In germline, CDR1 is SNHLY, CDR2 FYNNEI. With 8 bases removed from V and 1 base from J, the gap between germline ends came to 6 bases. DNA for the CDR3: TGTGCCAGCGCGTACAGCAATCAGCCCCAGCATTTT. Translation: CASAYSNQPQHF.

This chain links TRBV19 with TRBJ2-5, with 7 bases that match TRBD2. The germline V gene has CDR1 LNHDA and CDR2 SQIVND (reference sequence). Trimming at V came to 7 bases and at J to 5 bases, leaving 13 bases not matched to a gene. The CDR3 length is 15 residues. The DNA for the CDR3 is TGTGCCAGTACCTCGGGCGGGAGCCCCGGGGAGACCCAGTACTTC. Its translation: CASTSGGSPGETQYF. The variable domain in full, with the rest retrieved from reference TRBV19 and TRBJ2-5, is DGGITQSPKYLFRKEGQNVTLSCEQNLNHDAMYWYRQDPGQGLRLIYYSQIVNDFQKGDIAEGYSVSREKKESFPLTVTSAQKNPTAFYLCASTSGGSPGETQYFGPGTRLLVL.